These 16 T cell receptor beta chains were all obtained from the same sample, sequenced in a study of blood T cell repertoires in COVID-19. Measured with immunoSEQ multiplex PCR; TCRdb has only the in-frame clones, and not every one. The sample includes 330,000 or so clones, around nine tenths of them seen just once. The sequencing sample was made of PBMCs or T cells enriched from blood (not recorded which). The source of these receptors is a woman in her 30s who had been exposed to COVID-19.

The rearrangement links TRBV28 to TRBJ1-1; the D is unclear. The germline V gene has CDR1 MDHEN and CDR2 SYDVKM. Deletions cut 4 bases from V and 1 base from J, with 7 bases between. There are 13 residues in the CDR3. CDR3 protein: CASSSHKNTEAFF. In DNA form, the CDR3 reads TGTGCCAGCAGTTCCCACAAGAACACTGAAGCTTTCTTT.

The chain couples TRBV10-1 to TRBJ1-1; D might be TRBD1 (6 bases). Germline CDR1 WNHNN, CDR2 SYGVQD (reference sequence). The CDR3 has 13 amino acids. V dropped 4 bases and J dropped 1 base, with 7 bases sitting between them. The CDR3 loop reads CASSARGNTEAFF. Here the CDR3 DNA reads TGCGCCAGCAGTGCCAGGGGGAACACTGAAGCTTTCTTT.

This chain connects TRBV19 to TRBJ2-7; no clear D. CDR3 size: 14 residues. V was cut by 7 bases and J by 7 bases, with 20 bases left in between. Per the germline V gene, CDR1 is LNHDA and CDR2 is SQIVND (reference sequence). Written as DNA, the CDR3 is TGTGCCAGTACCCCAGCCCATGCGGCGGCGGAGCAGTACTTC. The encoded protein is CASTPAHAAAEQYF.

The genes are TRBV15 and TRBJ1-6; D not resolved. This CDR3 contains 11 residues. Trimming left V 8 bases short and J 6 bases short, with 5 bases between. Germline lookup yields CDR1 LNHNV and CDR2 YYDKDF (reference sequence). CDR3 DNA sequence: TGTGCCACCGTCTGTAATTCACCCCTCCACTTT. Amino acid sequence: CATVCNSPLHF.

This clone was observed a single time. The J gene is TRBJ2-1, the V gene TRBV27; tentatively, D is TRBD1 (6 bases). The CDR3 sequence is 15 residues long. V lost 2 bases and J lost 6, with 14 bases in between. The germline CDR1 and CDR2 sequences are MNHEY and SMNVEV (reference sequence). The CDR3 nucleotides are TGTGCCAGCAGTTTAAGGACAGTGATAGGCAATGAGCAGTTCTTC. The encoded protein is CASSLRTVIGNEQFF.

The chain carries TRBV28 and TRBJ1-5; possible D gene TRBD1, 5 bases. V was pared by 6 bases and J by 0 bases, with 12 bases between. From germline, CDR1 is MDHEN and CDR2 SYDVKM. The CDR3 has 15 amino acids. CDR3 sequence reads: CASSYSGNSNQPQHF. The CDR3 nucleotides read TGTGCCAGCAGCTACTCAGGGAATAGCAATCAGCCCCAGCATTTT.

CDR3 nucleotides: TGTGCCAGCAGCTTAGGGGGACAGGGCAGATTGCGCTACACCTTC. It encodes CASSLGGQGRLRYTF. The rearrangement uses TRBV7-2 and TRBJ1-2, with 9 positions matching TRBD1. Germline values: CDR1 SGHTA, CDR2 FQGNSA. The CDR3 extends over 15 amino acids. V was pared by 1 base and J by 9 bases, with 9 bases of the junction left unmatched.

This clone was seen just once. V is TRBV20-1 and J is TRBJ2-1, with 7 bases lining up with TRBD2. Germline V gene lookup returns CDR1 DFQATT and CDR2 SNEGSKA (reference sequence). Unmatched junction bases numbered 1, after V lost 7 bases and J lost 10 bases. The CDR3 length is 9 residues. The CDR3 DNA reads TGCAGTGTGGGAGGGGAGCAGTTCTTC. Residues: CSVGGEQFF.

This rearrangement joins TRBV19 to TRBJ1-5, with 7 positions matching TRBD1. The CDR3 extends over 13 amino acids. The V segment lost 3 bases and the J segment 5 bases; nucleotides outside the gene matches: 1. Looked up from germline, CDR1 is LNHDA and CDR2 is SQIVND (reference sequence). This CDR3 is CASSITGDQPQHF. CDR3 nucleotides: TGTGCCAGTAGTATCACAGGGGATCAGCCCCAGCATTTT. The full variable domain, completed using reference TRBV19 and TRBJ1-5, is DGGITQSPKYLFRKEGQNVTLSCEQNLNHDAMYWYRQDPGQGLRLIYYSQIVNDFQKGDIAEGYSVSREKKESFPLTVTSAQKNPTAFYLCASSITGDQPQHFGDGTRLSIL.

DNA of the CDR3: TGTGCCAGCAGTACAGGTGGGGTTTGGGATGGCTACACCTTC. Its protein product is CASSTGGVWDGYTF. The genes are TRBV28 and TRBJ1-2; D possibly corresponds to TRBD1 (5 bases). This CDR3 spans 14 amino acids. Deletions cut 5 bases from V and 6 bases from J, with 16 bases between. CDR1 MDHEN and CDR2 SYDVKM come from the germline V gene.

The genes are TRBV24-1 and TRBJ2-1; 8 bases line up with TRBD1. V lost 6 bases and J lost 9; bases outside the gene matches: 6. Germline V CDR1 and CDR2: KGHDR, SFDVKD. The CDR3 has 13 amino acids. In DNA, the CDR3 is TGTGCCACCAGTATGGCAGGGGGCGGTGAGCAGTTCTTC. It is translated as CATSMAGGGEQFF.

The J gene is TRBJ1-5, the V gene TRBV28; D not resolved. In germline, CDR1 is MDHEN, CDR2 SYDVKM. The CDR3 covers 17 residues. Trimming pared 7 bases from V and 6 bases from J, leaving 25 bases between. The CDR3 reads CASTLRVSPGAGQPQHF. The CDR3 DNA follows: TGTGCCAGCACCCTACGTGTGTCTCCAGGAGCGGGTCAGCCCCAGCATTTT. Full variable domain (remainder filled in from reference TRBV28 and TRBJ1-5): DVKVTQSSRYLVKRTGEKVFLECVQDMDHENMFWYRQDPGLGLRLIYFSYDVKMKEKGDIPEGYSVSREKKERFSLILESASTNQTSMYLCASTLRVSPGAGQPQHFGDGTRLSIL.

The CDR3 loop reads CASSPPGLTSDTQYF. The CDR3 region has the DNA TGTGCCAGCTCACCACCCGGACTGACTTCAGATACGCAGTATTTT. The J gene is TRBJ2-3, the V gene TRBV18; tentative D call: TRBD2 (5 bases). The V gene's germline CDR1 is KGHSH and CDR2 LQKENI. The CDR3 sequence is 15 residues long. Deletions cut 0 bases from V and 4 bases from J, with 11 bases between.

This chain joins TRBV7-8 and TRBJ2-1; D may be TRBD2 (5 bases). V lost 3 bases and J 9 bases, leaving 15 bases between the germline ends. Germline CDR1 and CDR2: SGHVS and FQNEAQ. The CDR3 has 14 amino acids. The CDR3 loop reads CASSFLLGLGEQFF. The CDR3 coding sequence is TGTGCCAGCAGCTTCCTACTAGGGTTGGGTGAGCAGTTCTTC.

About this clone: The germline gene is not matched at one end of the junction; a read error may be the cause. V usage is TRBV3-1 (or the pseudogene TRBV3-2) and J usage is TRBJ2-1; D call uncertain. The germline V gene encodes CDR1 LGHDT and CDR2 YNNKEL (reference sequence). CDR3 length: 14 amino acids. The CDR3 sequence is CASNQVPHSNEQFF. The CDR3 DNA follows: TGTGCCAGCAACCAAGTTCCCCACTCCAATGAGCAGTTCTTC.

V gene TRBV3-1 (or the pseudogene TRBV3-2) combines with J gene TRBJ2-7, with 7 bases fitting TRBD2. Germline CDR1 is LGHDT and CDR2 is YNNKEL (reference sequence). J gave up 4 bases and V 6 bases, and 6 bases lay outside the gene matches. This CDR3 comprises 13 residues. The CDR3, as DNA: TGTGCCAGCAGGAGAGGCGGGAGTTACGAGCAGTACTTC. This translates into CASRRGGSYEQYF.